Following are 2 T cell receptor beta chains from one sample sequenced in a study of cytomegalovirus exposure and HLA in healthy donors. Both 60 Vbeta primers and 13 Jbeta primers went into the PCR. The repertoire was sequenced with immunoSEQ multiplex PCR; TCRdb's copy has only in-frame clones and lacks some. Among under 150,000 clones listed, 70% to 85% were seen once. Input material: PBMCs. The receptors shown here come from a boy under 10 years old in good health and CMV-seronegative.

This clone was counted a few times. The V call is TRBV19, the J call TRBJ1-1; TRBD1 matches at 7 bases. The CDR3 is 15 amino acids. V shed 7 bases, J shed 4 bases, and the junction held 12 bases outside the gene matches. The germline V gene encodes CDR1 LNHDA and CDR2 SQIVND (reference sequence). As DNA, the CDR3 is TGTGCCAGTACCCCGACAGGGTATATGGGCACTGAAGCTTTCTTT. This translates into CASTPTGYMGTEAFF.

The CDR3 is CASSSGQGSTYEQYF. CDR3 sequence (DNA): TGTGCCAGCAGTTCGGGACAGGGATCCACCTACGAGCAGTACTTC. The rearrangement links TRBV27 to TRBJ2-7, with 9 bases aligning to TRBD1. CDR3 length equals 15 residues. Germline V lookup: CDR1 MNHEY, CDR2 SMNVEV (reference sequence). V shed 4 bases and J 2 bases; nucleotides not matched to a gene: 6.